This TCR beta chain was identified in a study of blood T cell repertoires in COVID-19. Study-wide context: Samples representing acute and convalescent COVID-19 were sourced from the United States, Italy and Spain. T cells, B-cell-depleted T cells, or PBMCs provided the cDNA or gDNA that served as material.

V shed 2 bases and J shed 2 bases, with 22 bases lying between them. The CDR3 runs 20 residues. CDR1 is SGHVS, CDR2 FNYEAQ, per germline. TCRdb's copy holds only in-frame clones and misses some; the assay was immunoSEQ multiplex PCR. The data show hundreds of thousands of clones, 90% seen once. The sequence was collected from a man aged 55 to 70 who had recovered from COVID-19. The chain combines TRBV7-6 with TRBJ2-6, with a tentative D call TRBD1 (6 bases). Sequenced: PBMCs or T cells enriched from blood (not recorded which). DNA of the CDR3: TGTGCCAGCAGCTTAATCTCGGGAAGTTACAGGGTCACTGGGGCCAACGTCCTGACTTTC. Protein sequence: CASSLISGSYRVTGANVLTF.